The 30 T cell receptor beta chains below come from one sample, sequenced in a study of STAT3 mutations in large granular lymphocyte leukemia. General study points: Every T-cell large granular lymphocyte leukemia patient had at least one immunodominant TCR beta clonotype.

Antigen specificity for these receptors is unknown. Only in-frame clones appear in the TCRdb table, and some are missing; sequencing was by immunoSEQ multiplex PCR. The profile covers around 5,200 clones, with about three quarters appearing a single time and roughly 48% taken by the ten largest. Sequenced material: PBMCs. These receptors came from a human donor with T large granular lymphocyte leukemia. Some clones in this sample may be carry-over from other donors' samples.

V is TRBV4-2 and J is TRBJ1-4; TRBD1 matches 7 bases. Looked up from germline, CDR1 is LGHNA and CDR2 is YNFKEQ. This CDR3 has 16 residues. The junction had 9 bases not matched to a gene; V was cut back by 0 bases and J by 8 bases. CDR3 sequence: CASSQDQGGGAEKLFF. In nucleotides, the CDR3 is TGTGCCAGCAGCCAAGATCAGGGAGGGGGCGCGGAAAAACTGTTTTTT.

In its sample, this clone was seen a few times. The chain links TRBV18 to TRBJ2-7, with D possibly TRBD2 on 6 matching bases. CDR3 length: 14 residues. V was cut by 5 bases and J by 2 bases, with 13 bases left in between. CDR1 and CDR2 (germline): KGHSH, LQKENI. The DNA of the CDR3 is TGTGCCAGCTCATCGGGAGACAGACCCTACGAGCAGTACTTC. Translating gives CASSSGDRPYEQYF. The whole variable domain, remainder taken from reference TRBV18 and TRBJ2-7, is NAGVMQNPRHLVRRRGQEARLRCSPMKGHSHVYWYRQLPEEGLKFMVYLQKENIIDESGMPKERFSAEFPKEGPSILRIQQVVRGDSAAYFCASSSGDRPYEQYFGPGTRLTVT.

This clone occurred a few times. This chain joins TRBV4-1 and TRBJ2-1; tentative D call: TRBD1 (5 bases). The V gene lost 0 bases and the J gene lost 7 bases, with 22 bases spanning the gap. CDR3 length equals 18 residues. Germline V gives CDR1 MGHRA, CDR2 YSYEKL. The CDR3 loop is CASSQDWGPDGPRNEQFF. In nucleotides, the CDR3 is TGCGCCAGCAGCCAAGATTGGGGCCCTGACGGGCCGAGGAATGAGCAGTTCTTC.

This clone counts as medium-sized (0.01 to 0.1%). The chain couples TRBV27 to TRBJ2-1; TRBD2 matches at 14 bases. This CDR3 spans 17 amino acids. The germline CDR1 and CDR2 sequences are MNHEY and SMNVEV (reference sequence). J gave up 5 bases and V 5 bases, and 8 bases lay outside the gene matches. In nucleotides, the CDR3 is TGTGCCAGCAGTCAGGGACTAGCGGGAGTCTTGAACAATGAGCAGTTCTTC. Protein: CASSQGLAGVLNNEQFF.

The chain recombines TRBV5-5 with TRBJ2-3; D remains unclear. Germline V gene data show CDR1 as SGHKS and CDR2 as YYEKEE (reference sequence). V lost 3 bases, J lost 2 bases, and 13 bases lay in between. The CDR3 runs 15 residues. The CDR3 region is CASSWEGYPTDTQYF. In nucleotides, the CDR3 is TGTGCCAGCAGCTGGGAAGGGTACCCCACAGATACGCAGTATTTT.

This rearrangement joins TRBV4-1 to TRBJ2-7; the D call may be TRBD1 or TRBD2 (5 bases each). The CDR3 is 16 residues long. The germline V gene has CDR1 MGHRA and CDR2 YSYEKL. V gave up 3 bases and J gave up 9 bases, with 24 bases separating them. DNA of the CDR3: TGCGCCAGCAGCCAGGCCCGGGACGCACTAGGCCCGACGCAGTACTTC. This translates into CASSQARDALGPTQYF.

The V and J genes are TRBV5-1 and TRBJ1-2; D is undetermined. Per germline, CDR1 SGHRS and CDR2 YFSETQ. V gave up 0 bases and J gave up 1 base, with 4 bases separating them. The CDR3 totals 13 residues. CDR3 in amino acids: CASSLEFNYGYTF. CDR3 nucleotides: TGCGCCAGCAGCTTGGAGTTTAACTATGGCTACACCTTC.

V usage is TRBV14 and J usage is TRBJ2-7; 8 nucleotides agree with TRBD1. CDR1 is SGHDN and CDR2 is FVKESK in the germline V gene. This CDR3 contains 14 residues. With 4 bases clipped from V and 12 bases from J, the junction kept 14 bases outside the gene matches. CDR3 amino acids: CASSPYGQGALPYF. For the CDR3, the DNA is TGTGCCAGCAGCCCATACGGACAGGGCGCCCTTCCGTACTTC. Full variable domain (missing parts from reference TRBV14 and TRBJ2-7): EAGVTQFPSHSVIEKGQTVTLRCDPISGHDNLYWYRRVMGKEIKFLLHFVKESKQDESGMPNNRFLAERTGGTYSTLKVQPAELEDSGVYFCASSPYGQGALPYFGPGTRLTVT.

The V gene is TRBV7-9, the J gene TRBJ1-1, with D maybe TRBD1 (5 bases). The CDR3 is 13 amino acids. CDR1 is SEHNR, CDR2 FQNEAQ, per germline (reference sequence). The ends were cut back, 3 bases at V and 4 bases at J, with 9 bases in the middle. CDR3 nucleotides: TGTGCCAGCAGCTTTACAGGCTCCACTGAAGCTTTCTTT. It translates to CASSFTGSTEAFF.

The chain couples TRBV5-1 to TRBJ2-5, with a weak D call TRBD1 (6 bases). Germline CDR1 and CDR2: SGHRS and YFSETQ. The ends were cut back, 0 bases at V and 5 bases at J, with 11 bases in the middle. The CDR3 extends over 14 amino acids. The CDR3 sequence: CASSLEGVPETQYF. CDR3 nucleotide sequence: TGCGCCAGCAGCTTGGAGGGGGTCCCGGAGACCCAGTACTTC.

The J gene is TRBJ2-7, the V gene TRBV30; possible D gene TRBD1, 6 bases. Germline assignment: CDR1 GTSNPN and CDR2 SVGIG (reference sequence). Trimming removed 1 base from V and 5 bases from J, with 15 bases in between. The CDR3 extends over 14 amino acids. The CDR3 nucleotides read TGTGCCTGGAGTGGGGCATGGGCAGGGGACGAGCAGTACTTC. Encoded protein: CAWSGAWAGDEQYF.

The chain links TRBV7-9 to TRBJ2-3; 10 bases are a match to TRBD2. Looked up from germline, CDR1 is SEHNR and CDR2 is FQNEAQ (reference sequence). The CDR3 has 17 residues. V trimming: 1 base; J trimming: 6 bases; junction bases outside the gene matches: 10. CDR3 nucleotide sequence: TGTGCCAGCAGCTTAGTTATGCTAGCGGGAGTCGAGGATACGCAGTATTTT. Its protein is CASSLVMLAGVEDTQYF.

The rearrangement uses TRBV5-4 and TRBJ2-7; 7 bases agree with TRBD2. CDR1 and CDR2 (germline): SGHNT, YYREEE (reference sequence). The CDR3 spans 14 residues. The trim removed 2 bases at V and 1 base at J, leaving 3 bases unmatched. The CDR3 reads CASSFSGGSYEQYF. In nucleotides, the CDR3 is TGTGCCAGCAGCTTTTCGGGAGGTTCCTACGAGCAGTACTTC.

The chain links TRBV27 to TRBJ2-7, with 7 nucleotides matching TRBD1. V shed 7 bases and J 3 bases; nucleotides not matched to a gene: 6. The CDR3 spans 13 residues. Germline CDR1 reads MNHEY; CDR2 reads SMNVEV (reference sequence). The CDR3 here is CASTQTGHYEQYF. CDR3 coding DNA: TGTGCCAGCACTCAGACAGGGCACTACGAGCAGTACTTC.

This sequence joins TRBV9 and TRBJ2-3; 8 bases fit TRBD2. This CDR3 is built from 16 residues. The trim removed 4 bases at V and 5 bases at J, leaving 12 bases unmatched. Germline CDR1 and CDR2: SGDLS and YYNGEE. Here the CDR3 reads CASSQTHGRAEDTQYF. The CDR3 region has the DNA TGTGCCAGCAGCCAGACTCACGGGAGGGCCGAAGATACGCAGTATTTT.

The V call is TRBV6-5, the J call TRBJ2-7; 9 bases line up with TRBD1. Germline V gene data show CDR1 as MNHEY and CDR2 as SVGAGI. The trim removed 5 bases at V and 3 bases at J, leaving 5 bases unmatched. The CDR3 length is 14 residues. CDR3 nucleotides: TGTGCCAGCAGTGCCGGACAGGGGCTCTACGAGCAGTACTTC. Translated: CASSAGQGLYEQYF.

This chain uses TRBV28 with TRBJ2-7; TRBD2 aligns across 14 bases. Germline values: CDR1 MDHEN, CDR2 SYDVKM. The ends lost 2 bases at V and 4 bases at J; junction bases unmatched: 1. The CDR3 contains 15 residues. CDR3 amino acids: CASSLRTSGRYEQYF. DNA of the CDR3: TGTGCCAGCAGTTTAAGGACTAGCGGGAGGTACGAGCAGTACTTC.

This clone was seen a handful of times. V and J are TRBV6-1 and TRBJ1-2; 9 nucleotides match TRBD1. The J segment lost 9 bases and the V segment lost 3 bases, leaving 8 bases of the junction unmatched. CDR3 size: 14 residues. CDR1 and CDR2 from the germline V gene are MNHNS and SASEGT. DNA for the CDR3: TGTGCCAGCAGTGATCAATATGACAGGGGGAGCTACACCTTC. Its translation is CASSDQYDRGSYTF.

Here the CDR3 DNA reads TGTGCCTGGAGTGCCGGGACAGGGTCCTACAATGAGCAGTTCTTC. It encodes CAWSAGTGSYNEQFF. The chain uses TRBV30 and TRBJ2-1, with 9 bases matching TRBD1. After removal of 1 base from V and 1 base from J, the junction contained 2 bases not matched to a gene. Germline CDR1 is GTSNPN and CDR2 is SVGIG (reference sequence). This CDR3 has 15 amino acids.

This rearrangement joins TRBV29-1 to TRBJ2-2; 7 bases fit TRBD1. Trimming at V came to 5 bases and at J to 4 bases, leaving 13 bases not matched to a gene. Looked up from germline, CDR1 is SQVTM and CDR2 is ANQGSEA. The CDR3 is 16 amino acids. The CDR3 protein is CSVYYRGEGSTGELFF. DNA of the CDR3: TGCAGCGTTTATTACAGGGGCGAAGGTAGCACCGGGGAGCTGTTTTTT.

The chain joins TRBV30 to TRBJ1-5, with unresolved D. This CDR3 comprises 12 residues. With 3 bases removed from V and 4 bases from J, the gap between germline ends came to 7 bases. Germline V gene data show CDR1 as GTSNPN and CDR2 as SVGIG (reference sequence). The CDR3 DNA reads TGTGCCTGGAGCTTGGATAATCAGCCCCAGCATTTT. Translated, it gives CAWSLDNQPQHF.

This clone has just a few counts. This chain uses TRBV28 with TRBJ1-1; D might be TRBD1 (5 bases). The germline V and J ends were trimmed by 5 bases and 3 bases, with 13 bases remaining between them. Germline assignment: CDR1 MDHEN and CDR2 SYDVKM. The CDR3 extends over 14 amino acids. Written as DNA, the CDR3 is TGTGCCAGCAGTGAGCGGGGCGTGGACACTGAAGCTTTCTTT. The encoded protein is CASSERGVDTEAFF. Full variable domain (outside the CDR3, taken from reference TRBV28 and TRBJ1-1): DVKVTQSSRYLVKRTGEKVFLECVQDMDHENMFWYRQDPGLGLRLIYFSYDVKMKEKGDIPEGYSVSREKKERFSLILESASTNQTSMYLCASSERGVDTEAFFGQGTRLTVV.

There are a few counts of this clone. The chain uses TRBV5-6 and TRBJ1-4; no firm D call. There are 14 residues in the CDR3. CDR1 is SGHDT and CDR2 is YYEEEE in the germline V gene. V lost 2 bases to trimming and J lost 5 bases, with 10 bases between them. The DNA of the CDR3 is TGTGCCAGCAGCTTAGGTGGTAGGAATGAAAAACTGTTTTTT. Its translation: CASSLGGRNEKLFF.

The V and J genes are TRBV5-1 and TRBJ2-5; D possibly corresponds to TRBD2 (5 bases). The CDR3 spans 14 residues. Looked up from germline, CDR1 is SGHRS and CDR2 is YFSETQ. The V end lost 4 bases, the J end lost 5 bases, and 15 bases lay between the germline ends. The CDR3 bases are TGCGCCAGCAGCGTAGGGAGTGGCGGTGAGACCCAGTACTTC. Translation gives CASSVGSGGETQYF.

The V gene is TRBV5-6, the J gene TRBJ1-2; tentative D call: TRBD1 (5 bases). The length of the CDR3 is 18 residues. CDR1 and CDR2 (germline): SGHDT, YYEEEE. Trimming removed 1 base from V and 0 bases from J, with 19 bases in between. CDR3 amino acids: CASSLYGREHPSNYGYTF. CDR3 DNA: TGTGCCAGCAGCTTGTATGGCAGGGAGCATCCATCTAACTATGGCTACACCTTC.

V is TRBV18 and J is TRBJ1-4; D may be TRBD1 (6 bases). The CDR3 consists of 14 residues. Trimming stripped 5 bases from V and 6 bases from J, with 13 bases between. CDR1 is KGHSH, CDR2 LQKENI, per germline. CDR3: CASSTTGLDEKLFF. Here the CDR3 DNA reads TGTGCCAGCTCAACTACAGGGTTGGATGAAAAACTGTTTTTT.

This clone was seen only a few times. The chain joins TRBV6-6 to TRBJ1-4; no clear D. CDR1 and CDR2 (germline): MNHNY, SVGAGI (reference sequence). This CDR3 contains 12 residues. V lost 2 bases and J 14 bases, leaving 12 bases between the germline ends. The DNA of the CDR3 is TGTGCCAGCAGTTACGAGGACTACGCTCTGTTTTTT. It codes for CASSYEDYALFF.

This chain joins TRBV6-1 and TRBJ2-7, with 10 bases aligning to TRBD1. Germline V lookup: CDR1 MNHNS, CDR2 SASEGT. The J segment lost 2 bases and the V segment lost 3 bases, leaving 4 bases of the junction unmatched. The CDR3 contains 15 residues. The DNA for the CDR3 is TGTGCCAGCAGTGAGTCCGGGACAGGGGCCTACGAGCAGTACTTC. This gives the protein CASSESGTGAYEQYF.

The chain carries TRBV18 and TRBJ2-3, with TRBD2 identical over 7 bases. V shed 3 bases and J 5 bases; nucleotides not matched to a gene: 11. The CDR3 has 16 residues. Germline V gene data show CDR1 as KGHSH and CDR2 as LQKENI. This CDR3 reads CASSPGASGMIDTQYF. CDR3 nucleotide sequence: TGTGCCAGCTCACCCGGGGCTAGCGGAATGATAGATACGCAGTATTTT. The full variable domain, with the rest looked up from reference TRBV18 and TRBJ2-3, is NAGVMQNPRHLVRRRGQEARLRCSPMKGHSHVYWYRQLPEEGLKFMVYLQKENIIDESGMPKERFSAEFPKEGPSILRIQQVVRGDSAAYFCASSPGASGMIDTQYFGPGTRLTVL.

The genes are TRBV30 and TRBJ1-6, with D unresolved. Looked up from germline, CDR1 is GTSNPN and CDR2 is SVGIG (reference sequence). The CDR3 is 15 amino acids. With 7 bases removed from V and 0 bases from J, the gap between germline ends came to 13 bases. The CDR3 is CASTGPSSYNSPLHF. The CDR3 DNA sequence: TGTGCCTCCACGGGTCCGAGCTCCTATAATTCACCCCTCCACTTT.